The 12 T cell receptor beta chains reported below all come from one sample, sequenced in a study of T cells after yellow fever vaccination. TCRdb redid the calling of the 5' RACE reads with MiXCR, one entry per CDR3 protein. The table shows about 630,000 distinct CDR3 sequences, with roughly an eighth occurring only once. Source: PBMCs, taken on the day of the yellow fever booster vaccination. The receptor source for this set is a man aged 25 to 40 who received the YFV17D yellow fever vaccine.

The chain combines TRBV7-2 with TRBJ2-7, with TRBD2 matching 13 bases. V lost 4 bases to trimming and J lost 5 bases; unmatched junction nucleotides: 5. This CDR3 comprises 15 residues. Germline V lookup: CDR1 SGHTA, CDR2 FQGNSA. This CDR3 is CASSSGLAGNHEQYF. DNA of the CDR3: TGTGCCAGCAGCTCGGGACTAGCGGGAAATCACGAGCAGTACTTC.

The chain has TRBV5-1 and TRBJ2-1; 9 nucleotides match TRBD2. V was pared by 6 bases and J by 7 bases, with 8 bases of the junction left unmatched. This CDR3 is 14 amino acids long. Germline assignment: CDR1 SGHRS and CDR2 YFSETQ. This CDR3 is CASKGTSFGNEQFF. CDR3 DNA sequence: TGCGCCAGCAAGGGGACTAGCTTCGGGAATGAGCAGTTCTTC. Filled out from reference TRBV5-1 and TRBJ2-1, the complete variable domain reads KAGVTQTPRYLIKTRGQQVTLSCSPISGHRSVSWYQQTPGQGLQFLFEYFSETQRNKGNFPGRFSGRQFSNSRSEMNVSTLELGDSALYLCASKGTSFGNEQFFGPGTRLTVL.

The chain has TRBV20-1 and TRBJ2-7, with 10 bases lining up with TRBD1. The germline V gene has CDR1 DFQATT and CDR2 SNEGSKA (reference sequence). J gave up 4 bases and V 0 bases, and 15 bases lay outside the gene matches. The CDR3 covers 18 residues. The CDR3 loop is CSARDHSSPGQGRYEQYF. CDR3 nucleotides: TGCAGTGCTAGAGATCATAGCTCTCCGGGACAGGGGAGGTACGAGCAGTACTTC.

This clonotype has a handful of counts. The chain has TRBV3-1 and TRBJ1-4, with D maybe TRBD1 (5 bases). The germline CDR1 and CDR2 sequences are LGHDT and YNNKEL (reference sequence). There are 17 residues in the CDR3. The V and J ends lost 1 base and 7 bases respectively, with 19 bases between them. CDR3 nucleotide sequence: TGTGCCAGCAGCCAAGGTGAAGGGGCCGCCCAGGGTGAAAAACTGTTTTTT. Translation gives CASSQGEGAAQGEKLFF.

This clonotype was seen only a few times. V and J are TRBV27 and TRBJ2-7; 7 bases match TRBD2. The germline gives CDR1 MNHEY, CDR2 SMNVEV (reference sequence). V lost 3 bases, J lost 6 bases, and 11 bases stayed unmatched. CDR3 size: 15 residues. This CDR3 is CASSFGGGTDTEQYF. CDR3 coding DNA: TGTGCCAGCAGTTTTGGGGGGGGGACGGACACCGAGCAGTACTTC.

The gene calls are TRBV11-2 and TRBJ2-1; 11 nucleotides agree with TRBD2. Germline-derived CDR1 and CDR2 are SGHAT and FQNNGV. This CDR3 is 17 amino acids long. Unmatched junction bases numbered 8, after V lost 5 bases and J lost 2 bases. The chain's CDR3 is CASSGGGLAVTYNEQFF. CDR3 nucleotides: TGTGCCAGCAGCGGGGGGGGACTAGCGGTCACCTACAATGAGCAGTTCTTC.

V is TRBV24-1 and J is TRBJ2-3; a weak D match, TRBD1 (5 bases). Trimming took 5 bases from V and 1 from J, leaving 9 bases between them. The length of the CDR3 is 14 residues. Germline CDR1 KGHDR, CDR2 SFDVKD. The CDR3 DNA reads as TGTGCCACCAGTGTACTCAGGGGCACAGATACGCAGTATTTT. Translating it yields CATSVLRGTDTQYF.

In its sample, this clonotype was seen a few times. V and J are TRBV4-1 and TRBJ2-2; no definite D call. The CDR3 is 13 residues long. Germline V gene sequence: CDR1 MGHRA, CDR2 YSYEKL. V was shortened by 0 bases and J by 7 bases, with 6 bases between the two germline ends. CDR3 residues: CASSQDTGGELFF. As DNA, the CDR3 is TGCGCCAGCAGCCAAGACACTGGCGGGGAGCTGTTTTTT.

The V gene is TRBV20-1, the J gene TRBJ2-3; a possible D gene is TRBD2 (6 bases). This CDR3 is built from 15 residues. Trimming removed 3 bases from V and 6 bases from J, with 19 bases in between. Germline V CDR1 and CDR2: DFQATT, SNEGSKA (reference sequence). CDR3 bases: TGCAGTGCTAGGGGGGGACCAGCGGACTATGATACGCAGTATTTT. Its translation: CSARGGPADYDTQYF.

The V call is TRBV6-1, the J call TRBJ2-4; TRBD1 agrees at 8 bases. CDR1 is MNHNS and CDR2 is SASEGT in the germline V gene. Trimming took 10 bases from V and 3 from J; bases not matched to a gene: 5. CDR3 length: 13 residues. For the CDR3, the DNA is TGTGCCACCCTCGGGACAGGCAAAAACATTCAGTACTTC. It yields the protein CATLGTGKNIQYF.

This clonotype was seen only a few times. The V call is TRBV3-1, the J call TRBJ1-5; maybe TRBD1 (5 bases). Germline V CDR1 and CDR2: LGHDT, YNNKEL (reference sequence). The CDR3 contains 15 residues. V lost 3 bases to trimming and J lost 0 bases, with 9 bases between them. The CDR3 is CASSQSRDSNQPQHF. In DNA form, the CDR3 reads TGTGCCAGCAGCCAGAGCAGGGATAGCAATCAGCCCCAGCATTTT.

The chain carries TRBV19 and TRBJ2-7, with 9 bases lining up with TRBD2. The CDR3 length is 14 residues. J lost 3 bases, V lost 5 bases, and 5 bases had no gene match. The germline CDR1 and CDR2 sequences are LNHDA and SQIVND (reference sequence). The CDR3 sequence is CASSARTSDYEQYF. The CDR3, as DNA: TGTGCCAGTAGTGCCCGGACTAGCGACTACGAGCAGTACTTC.